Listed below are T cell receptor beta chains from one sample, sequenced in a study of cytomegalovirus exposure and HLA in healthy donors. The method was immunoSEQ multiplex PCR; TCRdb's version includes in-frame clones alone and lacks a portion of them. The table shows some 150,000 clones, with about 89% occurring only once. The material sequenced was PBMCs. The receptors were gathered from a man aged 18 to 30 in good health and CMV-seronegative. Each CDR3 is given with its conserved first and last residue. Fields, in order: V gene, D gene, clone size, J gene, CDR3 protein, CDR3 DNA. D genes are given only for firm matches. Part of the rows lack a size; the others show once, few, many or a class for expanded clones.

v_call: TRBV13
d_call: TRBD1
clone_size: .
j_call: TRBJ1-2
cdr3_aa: CASSPSGQGTNYGYTF
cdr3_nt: TGTGCCAGCAGCCCGTCGGGACAGGGGACTAACTATGGCTACACCTTC

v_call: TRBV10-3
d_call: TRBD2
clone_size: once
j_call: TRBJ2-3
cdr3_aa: CAISVRTSGVTDTQYF
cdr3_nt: TGTGCCATCAGTGTTCGGACTAGCGGGGTCACAGATACGCAGTATTTT

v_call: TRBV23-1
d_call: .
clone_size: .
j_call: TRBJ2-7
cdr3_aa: CASSQWTAYEQYF
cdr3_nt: TGCGCCAGCAGTCAATGGACAGCCTACGAGCAGTACTTC

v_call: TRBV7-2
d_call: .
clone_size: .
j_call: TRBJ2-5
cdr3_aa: CASSLVAGIQETQYF
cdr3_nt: TGTGCCAGCAGCTTAGTGGCAGGCATCCAAGAGACCCAGTACTTC

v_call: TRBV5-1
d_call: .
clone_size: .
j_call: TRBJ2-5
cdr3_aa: CASSPSLQGLAPTTQYF
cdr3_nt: TGCGCCAGCAGCCCGTCCTTACAGGGATTAGCGCCGACAACCCAGTACTTC

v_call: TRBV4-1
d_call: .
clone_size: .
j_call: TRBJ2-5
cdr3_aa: CASSQSPGVQETQYF
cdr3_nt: TGCGCCAGCAGCCAATCTCCGGGGGTCCAGGAGACCCAGTACTTC

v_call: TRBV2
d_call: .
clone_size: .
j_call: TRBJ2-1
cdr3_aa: CASRDKSYNEQFF
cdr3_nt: TGTGCCAGTAGGGACAAGTCCTACAATGAGCAGTTCTTC

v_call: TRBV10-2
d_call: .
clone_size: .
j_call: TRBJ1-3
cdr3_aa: CASSDWEEVSGNTIYF
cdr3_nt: TGCGCCAGCAGTGATTGGGAGGAAGTCTCTGGAAACACCATATATTTT

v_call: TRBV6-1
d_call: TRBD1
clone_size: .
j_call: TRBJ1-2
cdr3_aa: CASSELGQVYGYTF
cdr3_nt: TGTGCCAGCAGTGAATTGGGACAGGTATATGGCTACACCTTC

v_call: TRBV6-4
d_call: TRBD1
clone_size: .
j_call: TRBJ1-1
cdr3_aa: CASRETGGSTEAFF
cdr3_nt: TGTGCCAGCAGAGAGACAGGGGGGTCCACTGAAGCTTTCTTT

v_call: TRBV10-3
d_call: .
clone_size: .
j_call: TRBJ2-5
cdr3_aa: CATFHPAGSQETQYF
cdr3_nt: TGTGCCACTTTTCATCCTGCGGGATCCCAAGAGACCCAGTACTTC

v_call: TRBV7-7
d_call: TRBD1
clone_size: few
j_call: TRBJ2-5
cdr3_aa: CASSFRQGVGEETQYF
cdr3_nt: TGTGCCAGCAGCTTCAGACAGGGGGTAGGGGAAGAGACCCAGTACTTC

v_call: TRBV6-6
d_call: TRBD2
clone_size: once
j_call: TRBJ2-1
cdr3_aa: CASVAGEMVYAQFF
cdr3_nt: TGTGCCAGCGTAGCGGGAGAGATGGTGTATGCGCAGTTCTTC

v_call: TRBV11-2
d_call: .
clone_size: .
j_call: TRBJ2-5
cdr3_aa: CASSLAEWSTYQETQYF
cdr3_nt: TGTGCCAGCAGCTTAGCTGAGTGGAGCACGTACCAAGAGACCCAGTACTTC

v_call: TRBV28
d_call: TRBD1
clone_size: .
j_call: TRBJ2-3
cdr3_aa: CASSLDRSYTDTQYF
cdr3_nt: TGTGCCAGCAGTTTGGACAGGTCCTACACAGATACGCAGTATTTT

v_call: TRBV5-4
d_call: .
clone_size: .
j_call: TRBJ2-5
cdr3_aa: CASMGADQETQYF
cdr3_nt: TGTGCCAGCATGGGGGCCGACCAAGAGACCCAGTACTTC

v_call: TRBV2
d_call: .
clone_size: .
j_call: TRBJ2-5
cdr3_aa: CASRAGEGTQYF
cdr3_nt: TGTGCCAGCAGAGCAGGGGAGGGGACCCAGTACTTC

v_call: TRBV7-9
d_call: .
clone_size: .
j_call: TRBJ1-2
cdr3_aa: CASSSQWEAVLYGYTF
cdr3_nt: TGTGCCAGCAGCTCCCAGTGGGAGGCAGTTCTCTATGGCTACACCTTC

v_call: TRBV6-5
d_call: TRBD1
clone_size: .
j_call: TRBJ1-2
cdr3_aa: CASSYARQGVGGYTF
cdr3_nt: TGTGCCAGCAGTTACGCCCGACAGGGGGTGGGCGGCTACACCTTC

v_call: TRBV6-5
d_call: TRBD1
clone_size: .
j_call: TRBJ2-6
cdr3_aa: CASSRTGAGANVLTF
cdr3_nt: TGTGCCAGCAGTCGAACAGGGGCTGGGGCCAACGTCCTGACTTTC

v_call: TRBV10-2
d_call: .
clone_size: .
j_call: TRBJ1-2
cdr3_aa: CASSESGREGYGYTF
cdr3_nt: TGCGCCAGCAGTGAGTCAGGGAGGGAGGGCTATGGCTACACCTTC

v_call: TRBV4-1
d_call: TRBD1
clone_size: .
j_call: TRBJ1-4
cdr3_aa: CASSQGPALDRGREKLFF
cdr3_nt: TGCGCCAGCAGCCAAGGCCCCGCTTTAGACAGGGGCAGGGAAAAACTGTTTTTT

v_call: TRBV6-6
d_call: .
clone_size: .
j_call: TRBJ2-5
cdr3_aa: CASKAGMETQYF
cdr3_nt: TGTGCCAGCAAAGCAGGGATGGAGACCCAGTACTTC

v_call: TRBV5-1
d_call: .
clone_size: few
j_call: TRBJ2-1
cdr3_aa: CASSSRVDNEQFF
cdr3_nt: TGCGCCAGCAGCTCCAGGGTAGACAATGAGCAGTTCTTC

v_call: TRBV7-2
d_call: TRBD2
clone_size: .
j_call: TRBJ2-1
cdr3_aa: CASSPRTSGRADEQFF
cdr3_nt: TGTGCCAGCAGCCCTCGGACTAGCGGGAGGGCCGATGAGCAGTTCTTC

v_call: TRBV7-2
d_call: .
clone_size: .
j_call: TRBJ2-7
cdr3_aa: CASSLATRTEQYF
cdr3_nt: TGTGCCAGCAGCTTAGCGACTAGGACCGAGCAGTACTTC

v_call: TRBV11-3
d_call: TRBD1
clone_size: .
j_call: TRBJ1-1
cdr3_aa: CASSSGQGMGNTEAFF
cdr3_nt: TGTGCCAGCAGTTCGGGACAGGGAATGGGGAACACTGAAGCTTTCTTT

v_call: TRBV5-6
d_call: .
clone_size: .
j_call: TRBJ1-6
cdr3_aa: CASSSWAITNSPLHF
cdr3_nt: TGTGCCAGCAGCTCCTGGGCGATAACTAATTCACCCCTCCACTTT

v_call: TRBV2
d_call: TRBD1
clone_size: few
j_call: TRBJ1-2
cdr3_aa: CASSGTGGYGYTF
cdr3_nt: TGTGCCAGCAGTGGGACAGGGGGGTATGGCTACACCTTC

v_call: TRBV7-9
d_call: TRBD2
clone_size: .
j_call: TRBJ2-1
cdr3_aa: CASRGLAASYNEQFF
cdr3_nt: TGTGCCAGCAGGGGACTAGCGGCCTCCTACAATGAGCAGTTCTTC

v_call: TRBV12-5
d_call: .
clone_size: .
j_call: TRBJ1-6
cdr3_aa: CASGLDNSPLHF
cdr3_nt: TGTGCTAGTGGCCTCGATAATTCACCCCTCCACTTT

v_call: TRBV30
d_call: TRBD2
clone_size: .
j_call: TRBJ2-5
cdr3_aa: CAWSWGRLAGGQETQYF
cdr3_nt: TGTGCCTGGAGCTGGGGAAGACTAGCGGGGGGGCAAGAGACCCAGTACTTC

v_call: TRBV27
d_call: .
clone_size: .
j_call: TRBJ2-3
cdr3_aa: CASSFGNTDTQYF
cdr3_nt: TGTGCCAGCAGTTTCGGTAACACAGATACGCAGTATTTT

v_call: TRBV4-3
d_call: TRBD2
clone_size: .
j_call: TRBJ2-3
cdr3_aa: CASSQTSGRADTQYF
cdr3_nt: TGCGCCAGCAGCCAAACTAGCGGGAGGGCAGATACGCAGTATTTT

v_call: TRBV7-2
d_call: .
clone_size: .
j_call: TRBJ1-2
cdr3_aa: CASSPGAGSGYTF
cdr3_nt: TGTGCCAGCAGCCCAGGGGCAGGGAGCGGCTACACCTTC

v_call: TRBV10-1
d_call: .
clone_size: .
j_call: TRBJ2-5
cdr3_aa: CASSDSIGQTQYF
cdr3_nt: TGCGCCAGCAGTGATAGTATTGGGCAGACCCAGTACTTC

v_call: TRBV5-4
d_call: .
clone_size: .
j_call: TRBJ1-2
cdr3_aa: CASSFDKAGDLYGYTF
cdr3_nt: TGTGCCAGCAGCTTTGATAAGGCAGGGGACCTCTATGGCTACACCTTC

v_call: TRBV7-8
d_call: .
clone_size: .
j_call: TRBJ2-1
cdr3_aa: CASSLDTMHEQFF
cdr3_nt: TGTGCCAGCAGCTTAGACACGATGCATGAGCAGTTCTTC

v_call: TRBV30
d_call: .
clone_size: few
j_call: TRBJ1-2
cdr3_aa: CAWSGQLYGYTF
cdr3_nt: TGTGCCTGGAGTGGACAGCTCTATGGCTACACCTTC

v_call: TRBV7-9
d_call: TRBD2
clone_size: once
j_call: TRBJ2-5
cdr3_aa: CASRDGAGGQETQYF
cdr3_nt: TGTGCCAGCAGGGACGGTGCGGGGGGGCAAGAGACCCAGTACTTC

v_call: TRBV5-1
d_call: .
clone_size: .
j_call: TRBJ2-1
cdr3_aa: CASSMGPLRGPSYNEQFF
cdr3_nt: TGCGCCAGCAGCATGGGTCCCTTGAGAGGGCCCTCCTACAATGAGCAGTTCTTC

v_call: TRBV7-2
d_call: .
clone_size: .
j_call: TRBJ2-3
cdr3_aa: CASRTRPGLYSSTDTQYF
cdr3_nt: TGTGCCAGCAGGACTAGGCCGGGACTCTACTCTAGCACAGATACGCAGTATTTT

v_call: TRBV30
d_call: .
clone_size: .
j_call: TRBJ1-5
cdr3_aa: CAWSAGSYSNQPQHF
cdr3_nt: TGTGCCTGGAGTGCCGGGAGTTATAGCAATCAGCCCCAGCATTTT

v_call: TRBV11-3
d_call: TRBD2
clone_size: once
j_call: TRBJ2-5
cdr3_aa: CASSLDSLAGDQETQYF
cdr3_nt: TGTGCCAGCAGCTTAGATAGCCTAGCGGGTGACCAAGAGACCCAGTACTTC

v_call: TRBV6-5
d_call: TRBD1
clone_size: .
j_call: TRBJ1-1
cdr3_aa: CATQGGSTEAFF
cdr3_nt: TGTGCCACGCAGGGGGGAAGCACTGAAGCTTTCTTT

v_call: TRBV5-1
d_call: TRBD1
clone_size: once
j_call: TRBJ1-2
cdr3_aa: CASSPGTGVNYGYTF
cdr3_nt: TGCGCCAGCAGCCCAGGGACAGGGGTTAACTATGGCTACACCTTC

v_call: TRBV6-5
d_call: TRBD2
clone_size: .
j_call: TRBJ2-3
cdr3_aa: CASSYPGGDTQYF
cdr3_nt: TGTGCCAGCAGTTACCCGGGGGGAGATACGCAGTATTTT

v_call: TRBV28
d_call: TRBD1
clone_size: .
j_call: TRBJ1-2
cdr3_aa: CASSLTGAGGWTYGYTF
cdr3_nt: TGTGCCAGCAGTTTGACGGGGGCAGGGGGCTGGACCTATGGCTACACCTTC

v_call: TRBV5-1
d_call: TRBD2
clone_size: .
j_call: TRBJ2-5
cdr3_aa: CASSSSGAIQETQYF
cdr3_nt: TGCGCCAGCAGCTCTAGCGGGGCGATACAAGAGACCCAGTACTTC

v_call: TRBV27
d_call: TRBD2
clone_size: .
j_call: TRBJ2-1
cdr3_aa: CASSLNWGGEVYNEQFF
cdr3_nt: TGTGCCAGCAGTTTAAATTGGGGGGGAGAAGTCTACAATGAGCAGTTCTTC

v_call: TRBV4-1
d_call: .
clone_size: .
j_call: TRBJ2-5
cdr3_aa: CASSQDELVPPLGETQYF
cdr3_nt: TGCGCCAGCAGCCAAGATGAACTAGTACCCCCCCTAGGTGAGACCCAGTACTTC

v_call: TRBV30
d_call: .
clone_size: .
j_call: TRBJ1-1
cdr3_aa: CAWSGQMNTEAFF
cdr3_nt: TGTGCCTGGAGTGGGCAGATGAACACTGAAGCTTTCTTT